This T cell receptor beta chain was documented in a study of blood T cell repertoires in COVID-19. Study details: Acute-phase and convalescent COVID-19 samples originated in the United States, Italy and Spain.

Libraries were prepared by immunoSEQ multiplex PCR; TCRdb keeps only in-frame clonotypes and omits some of them. Among approximately 350,000 clones listed, approximately 86% were seen once. This CDR3 is built from 17 residues. V was clipped by 7 bases and J by 5 bases; unmatched bases: 15. Germline V gives CDR1 LNHNV, CDR2 YYDKDF (reference sequence). This TCR came from a woman in her sixties with COVID-19, enrolled during active disease. Sequencing input: peripheral blood. The chain has TRBV15 and TRBJ1-4, with 8 bases lining up with TRBD1. CDR3 coding DNA: TGTGCCACCACTAACGATCGACAGGGGCCGAAGAATGAAAAACTGTTTTTT. Protein: CATTNDRQGPKNEKLFF.